This T cell receptor beta chain was captured by sequencing in a study of control samples from healthy donors and cancer patients. The germline gives CDR1 SGHVS, CDR2 FQNEAQ. The CDR3 runs 14 residues. The J segment lost 14 bases and the V segment lost 1 base, leaving 7 bases of the junction unmatched. Sequencing was performed with immunoSEQ multiplex PCR; in TCRdb, only in-frame clones are kept and a portion is missing. The sample includes some 73,000 clones, about 93% seen only once; the top ten take around 6.5%. This TCR came from a woman between 35 and 50 years old in good health. The source material was blood. The chain joins TRBV7-8 to TRBJ2-3; TRBD2 aligns across 12 bases. This CDR3 reads CASSLVSSGGAGYF. The CDR3 region has the DNA TGTGCCAGCAGCTTAGTCTCTAGCGGGGGGGCCGGGTATTTT.